One T cell receptor beta chain is described in this entry. This record comes from a study of blood T cell repertoires in COVID-19. Study in general: COVID-19 samples from acute and convalescent phases originated in the United States, Italy and Spain. T cells, B-cell-depleted T cells, or PBMCs provided the cDNA or gDNA that served as material.

Original data processing: Nucleated cell counts were estimated from reference gene primer amplification. Some clones are missing from TCRdb's copy, which holds only in-frame ones; the method was immunoSEQ multiplex PCR. The DNA was the basis for D and trimming; V, J and clone size are from that table. The sample holds approximately 200,000 clones, roughly 81% seen once. V dropped 5 bases and J dropped 0 bases, with 13 bases sitting between them. The CDR3 is 15 residues long. Germline CDR1 reads SGHAT; CDR2 reads FQNNGV. Seattle patient enrollment occurred during active infection, with longitudinal follow-up thereafter.

The chain uses TRBV11-2 and TRBJ1-1; D remains ambiguous. The sample comprised peripheral blood. This clonotype was sampled from a woman older than 75 with COVID-19, enrolled during active disease. CDR3 protein: CASSGPRPLNTEAFF. DNA of the CDR3: TGTGCCAGCAGCGGGCCCCGCCCCTTGAACACTGAAGCTTTCTTT.